This T cell receptor beta chain came from a study of identical twins. Study-level findings and limits: Abundant beta clonotypes from cord blood had fewer insertions, unlike memory repertoires, which showed none. Not following the same donors, the study drew its conclusions from cross-sectional statistical analysis. Invariant MAIT and iNKT cells may have partly biased zero-insertion analyses.

This clonotype turned up a few times. Its antigen is unidentified. TCRdb independently ran MiXCR on the 5' RACE reads; one entry per CDR3 protein. Of about 530,000 distinct CDR3 sequences detected, about a fifth appear once; the ten largest clones hold 0.4% to 0.6%. V lost 6 bases and J lost 0; bases outside the gene matches: 13. This CDR3 comprises 19 residues. The same sample was also studied in work on yellow fever vaccine responses in identical twins.

This sequence originates from a woman aged 18-29 years in good health. This sequence joins TRBV12-3 or TRBV12-4 and TRBJ2-1; 11 positions match TRBD2. The specimen sequenced was CD4+ T cells sorted from blood. CDR3 residues: CASSPTGLAGLSSYNEQFF. In DNA, the CDR3 is TGTGCCAGCAGCCCTACAGGACTAGCGGGCCTTAGCTCCTACAATGAGCAGTTCTTC.